One and the same sample provided the 4 T cell receptor beta chains below, sequenced in a study of persistence of HIV-infected CD4 T cells. The antigens of these receptors remain unknown. The libraries were made with immunoSEQ version 4 in survey mode. Libraries were prepared by immunoSEQ multiplex PCR; TCRdb keeps only in-frame clonotypes and omits some of them. The table includes tens of thousands of clones, 70% to 75% detected once. An overlapping HIV-1 Gag peptide pool stimulated these cells at roughly 1 ug/peptide/mL. Memory cells lacking CD40L and CD69 with high CD45RO were sorted. Sequenced material: CD4+ T cells sorted from PBMCs after approximately 19-hour stimulation, taken from a patient who received antiretroviral therapy. These TCRs come from an adult man with HIV who was CMV-seropositive.

The chain joins TRBV28 to TRBJ1-2; D ambiguous. Germline V gene sequence: CDR1 MDHEN, CDR2 SYDVKM. The CDR3 has 12 amino acids. V gave up 1 base and J gave up 6 bases, with 6 bases separating them. The CDR3 DNA follows: TGTGCCAGCAGTTTATTCCAGGATGGCTACACCTTC. This codes for CASSLFQDGYTF.

A single count supports this clone. CDR3: CASSQGTVEAFF. CDR3 nucleotides: TGTGCCAGCAGCCAAGGGACAGTTGAAGCTTTCTTT. This sequence joins TRBV3-1 (or the pseudogene TRBV3-2) and TRBJ1-1, with D possibly TRBD1 on 6 matching bases. Deletions cut 1 base from V and 7 bases from J, with 7 bases between. The CDR3 runs to 12 residues. Germline V CDR1 and CDR2: LGHDT, YNNKEL (reference sequence).

The chain has TRBV6-5 and TRBJ1-5; no clear D. The V end lost 7 bases, the J end lost 5 bases, and 18 bases lay between the germline ends. The CDR3 spans 15 residues. Germline V gene data show CDR1 as MNHEY and CDR2 as SVGAGI. CDR3 bases: TGTGCCAGCAACCTTCAGGTCCAGGAATATCAGCCCCAGCATTTT. Its translation is CASNLQVQEYQPQHF.

The chain has TRBV2 and TRBJ2-3; 13 bases agree with TRBD2. This CDR3 is built from 17 residues. Germline V gene sequence: CDR1 SNHLY, CDR2 FYNNEI. The V gene end was trimmed by 4 bases and the J gene end by 3 bases; junction bases not matched to a gene: 7. This CDR3 reads CASSGFTSGGATDTQYF. The CDR3 DNA is TGTGCCAGCAGTGGATTCACTAGCGGGGGGGCAACAGATACGCAGTATTTT.